This T cell receptor (beta chain) was sequenced during a study of shared clonotypes between healthy human individuals. Across the study: Sampling drew on donors who were a couple of women and three men aged 18 to 49. Study-wide results and limits: In the sorted subsets, rarefaction showed sequencing was incomplete despite large depth.

As regards this clone: The antigen remains unidentified.

Assay used: immunoSEQ multiplex PCR; TCRdb lists only in-frame clones, some missing. The table records 550,000 to 850,000 clones, less than 85% of them present only once. The CDR3 spans 14 residues. The germline V gene encodes CDR1 SGHAT and CDR2 FQNNGV. Trimming took 2 bases from V and 7 from J, leaving 14 bases between them. The rearrangement joins TRBV11-2 to TRBJ2-5; no clear D gene. This clonotype originated in a woman between 25 and 40 years old in good health. Material: memory CD4+ T cells sorted from blood. The subset: CD45RA-negative fraction. CDR3 DNA: TGTGCCAGCAGCTTATTACCTGGGCGAGGGACCCAGTACTTC. Protein product: CASSLLPGRGTQYF. Based on the CDR3 plus reference TRBV11-2 and TRBJ2-5, the full variable domain is EAGVAQSPRYKIIEKRQSVAFWCNPISGHATLYWYQQILGQGPKLLIQFQNNGVVDDSQLPKDRFSAERLKGVDSTLKIQPAKLEDSAVYLCASSLLPGRGTQYFGPGTRLLVL.